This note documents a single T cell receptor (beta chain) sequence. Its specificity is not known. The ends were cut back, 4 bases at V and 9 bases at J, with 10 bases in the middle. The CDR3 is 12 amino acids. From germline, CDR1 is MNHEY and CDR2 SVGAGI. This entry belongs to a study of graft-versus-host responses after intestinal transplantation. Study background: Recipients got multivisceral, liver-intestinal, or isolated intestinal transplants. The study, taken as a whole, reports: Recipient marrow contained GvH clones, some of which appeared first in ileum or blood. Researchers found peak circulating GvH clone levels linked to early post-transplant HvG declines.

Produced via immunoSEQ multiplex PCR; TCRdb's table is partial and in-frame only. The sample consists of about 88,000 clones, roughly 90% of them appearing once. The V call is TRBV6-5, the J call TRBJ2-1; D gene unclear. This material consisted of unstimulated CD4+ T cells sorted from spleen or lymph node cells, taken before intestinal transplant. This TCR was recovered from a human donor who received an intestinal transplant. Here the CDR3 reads CASSFLSGEQFF. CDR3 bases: TGTGCCAGCAGTTTCCTAAGTGGTGAGCAGTTCTTC.